This T cell receptor beta chain stems from a study of T-cell reconstitution after alpha-beta-depleted transplantation in children. Unique molecular identifiers featured in how the TCRbeta library was prepared. TCRdb itself ran the PCR reads through MiXCR, one entry per CDR3 protein. The data contain roughly 500,000 distinct CDR3 sequences, approximately 32% of them singletons. V dropped 4 bases and J dropped 2; count of bases not matched to a gene: 9. The CDR3 is 16 residues long. Germline V gives CDR1 SGHTA, CDR2 FQGNSA. This sequence was found in a human donor who donated a stem cell graft to a child with aplastic anemia. This sequence joins TRBV7-2 and TRBJ2-5; 8 bases align to TRBD1. Sequences were derived from PBMCs from the stem cell graft donor, sampled from the stem cell graft. The CDR3 DNA reads TGTGCCAGCAGCTCTCCTACCGGGACAGGACAAGAGACCCAGTACTTC. It is translated as CASSSPTGTGQETQYF.